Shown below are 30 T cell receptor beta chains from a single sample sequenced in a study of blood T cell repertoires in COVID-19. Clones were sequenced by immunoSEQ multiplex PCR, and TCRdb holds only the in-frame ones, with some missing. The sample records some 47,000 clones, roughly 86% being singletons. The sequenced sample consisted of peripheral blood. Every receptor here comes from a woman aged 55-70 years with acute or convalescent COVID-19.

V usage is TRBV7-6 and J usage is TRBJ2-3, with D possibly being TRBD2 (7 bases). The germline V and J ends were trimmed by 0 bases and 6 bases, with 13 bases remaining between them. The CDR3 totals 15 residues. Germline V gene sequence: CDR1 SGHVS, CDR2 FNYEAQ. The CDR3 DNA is TGTGCCAGCAGCTTAGCGGGGGGGCTTCGGGATACGCAGTATTTT. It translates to CASSLAGGLRDTQYF.

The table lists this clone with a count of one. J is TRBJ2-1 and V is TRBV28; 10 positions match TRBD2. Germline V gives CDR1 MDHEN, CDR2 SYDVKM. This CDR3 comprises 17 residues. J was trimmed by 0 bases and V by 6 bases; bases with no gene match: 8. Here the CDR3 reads CASSPVAGGYSYNEQFF. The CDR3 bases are TGTGCCAGCAGCCCCGTAGCGGGGGGTTACTCCTACAATGAGCAGTTCTTC.

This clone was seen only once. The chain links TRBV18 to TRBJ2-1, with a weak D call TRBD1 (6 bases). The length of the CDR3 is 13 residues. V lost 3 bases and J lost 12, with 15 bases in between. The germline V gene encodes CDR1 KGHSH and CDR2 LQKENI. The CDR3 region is CASSPLERGGQFF. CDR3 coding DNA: TGTGCCAGCTCACCGCTAGAGCGAGGGGGGCAGTTCTTC.

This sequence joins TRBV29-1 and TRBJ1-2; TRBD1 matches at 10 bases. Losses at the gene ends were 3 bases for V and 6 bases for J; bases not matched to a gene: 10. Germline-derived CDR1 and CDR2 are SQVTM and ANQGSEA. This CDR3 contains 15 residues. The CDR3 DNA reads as TGCAGCGTTGATCTCGACAGGGGGCTTTCCCATGGCTACACCTTC. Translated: CSVDLDRGLSHGYTF.

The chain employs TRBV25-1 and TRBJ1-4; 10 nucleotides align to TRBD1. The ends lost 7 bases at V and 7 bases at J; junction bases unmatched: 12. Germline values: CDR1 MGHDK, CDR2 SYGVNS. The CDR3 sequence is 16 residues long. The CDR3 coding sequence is TGTGCCAGCAAAGGGACAGGGGCGGCCTTTGGTGAAAAACTGTTTTTT. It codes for CASKGTGAAFGEKLFF.

Here the CDR3 reads CATSDTGLAASNEQFF. CDR3 coding DNA: TGTGCCACCAGTGACACAGGACTAGCGGCAAGCAATGAGCAGTTCTTC. This rearrangement joins TRBV24-1 to TRBJ2-1; 10 nucleotides match TRBD2. Trimming cost V 4 bases and J 6 bases; bases outside gene matches: 8. The CDR3 spans 16 residues. Germline CDR1 and CDR2: KGHDR and SFDVKD.

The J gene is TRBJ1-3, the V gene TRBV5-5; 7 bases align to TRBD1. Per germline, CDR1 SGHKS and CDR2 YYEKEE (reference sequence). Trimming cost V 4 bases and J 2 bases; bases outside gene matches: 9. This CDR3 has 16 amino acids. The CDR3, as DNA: TGTGCCAGCAGCATAGGACAGGACCCTACTGGAAACACCATATATTTT. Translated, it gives CASSIGQDPTGNTIYF.

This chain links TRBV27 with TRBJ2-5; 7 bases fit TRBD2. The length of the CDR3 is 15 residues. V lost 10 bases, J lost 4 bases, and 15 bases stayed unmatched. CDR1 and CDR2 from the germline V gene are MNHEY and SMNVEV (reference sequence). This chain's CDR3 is CATSTRWRETETQYF. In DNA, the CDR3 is TGTGCCACCTCTACCCGATGGCGGGAGACAGAGACCCAGTACTTC.

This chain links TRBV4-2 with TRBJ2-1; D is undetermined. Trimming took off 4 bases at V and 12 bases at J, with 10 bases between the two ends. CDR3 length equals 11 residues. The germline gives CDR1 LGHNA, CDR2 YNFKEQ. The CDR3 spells CASSLLSPQFF. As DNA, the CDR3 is TGTGCCAGCAGCCTACTTTCCCCGCAGTTCTTC.

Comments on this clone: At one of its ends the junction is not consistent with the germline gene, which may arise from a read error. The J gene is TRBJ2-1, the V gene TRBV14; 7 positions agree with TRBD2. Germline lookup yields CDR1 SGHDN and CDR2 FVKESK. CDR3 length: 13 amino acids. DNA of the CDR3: TGTGCCAGCAGCCAAGATACGGGGGGAGGATCGATCTTC. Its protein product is CASSQDTGGGSIF.

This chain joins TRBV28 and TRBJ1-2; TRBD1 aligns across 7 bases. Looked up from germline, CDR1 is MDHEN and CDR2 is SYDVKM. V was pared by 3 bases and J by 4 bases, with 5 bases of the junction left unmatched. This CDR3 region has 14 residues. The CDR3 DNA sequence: TGTGCCAGCAGTTTCGACAGGGCTAGCTATGGCTACACCTTC. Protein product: CASSFDRASYGYTF.

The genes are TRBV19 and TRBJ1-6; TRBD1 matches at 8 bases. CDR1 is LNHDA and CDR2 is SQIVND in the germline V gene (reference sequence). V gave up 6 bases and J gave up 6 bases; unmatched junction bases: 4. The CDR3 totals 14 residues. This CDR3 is CASRNDRGNSPLHF. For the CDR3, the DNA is TGTGCCAGTAGGAATGACAGGGGTAATTCACCCCTCCACTTT.

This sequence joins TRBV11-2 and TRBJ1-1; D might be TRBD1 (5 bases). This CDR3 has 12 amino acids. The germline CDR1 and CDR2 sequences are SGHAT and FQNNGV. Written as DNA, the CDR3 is TGTGCAAATAAGGGGATGGACACTGAAGCTTTCTTT. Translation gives CANKGMDTEAFF.

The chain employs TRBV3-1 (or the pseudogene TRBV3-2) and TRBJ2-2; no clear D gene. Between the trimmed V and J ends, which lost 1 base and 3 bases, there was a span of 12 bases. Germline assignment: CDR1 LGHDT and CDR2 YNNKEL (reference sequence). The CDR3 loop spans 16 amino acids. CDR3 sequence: CASSQVPGSYTGELFF. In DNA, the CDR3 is TGTGCCAGCAGCCAAGTTCCGGGTTCGTACACCGGGGAGCTGTTTTTT.

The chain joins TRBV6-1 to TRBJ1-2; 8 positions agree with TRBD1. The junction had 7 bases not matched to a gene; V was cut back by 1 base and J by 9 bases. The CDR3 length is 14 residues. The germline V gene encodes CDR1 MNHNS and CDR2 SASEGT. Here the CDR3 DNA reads TGTGCCAGCAGTGAAGTCTACAGGGGGACGAGCTACACCTTC. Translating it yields CASSEVYRGTSYTF.

The CDR3 DNA is TGCGCCAGCAGTGAGTCCGGGAGCTCCTACAATGAGCAGTTCTTC. It is translated as CASSESGSSYNEQFF. J is TRBJ2-1 and V is TRBV10-2; TRBD2 might be the D (6 bases). CDR1 is WSHSY, CDR2 SAAADI, per germline. The V gene lost 0 bases and the J gene lost 0 bases, with 6 bases spanning the gap. This CDR3 spans 15 amino acids.

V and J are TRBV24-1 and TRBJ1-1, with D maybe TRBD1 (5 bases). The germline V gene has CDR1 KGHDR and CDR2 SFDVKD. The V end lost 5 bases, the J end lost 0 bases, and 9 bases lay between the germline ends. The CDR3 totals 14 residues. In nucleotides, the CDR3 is TGTGCCACCAGTGGGCCGGGGGTGAACACTGAAGCTTTCTTT. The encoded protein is CATSGPGVNTEAFF.

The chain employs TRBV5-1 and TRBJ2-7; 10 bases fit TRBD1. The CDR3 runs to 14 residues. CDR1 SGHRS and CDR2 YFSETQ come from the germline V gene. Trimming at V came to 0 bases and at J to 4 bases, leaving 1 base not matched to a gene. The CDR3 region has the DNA TGCGCCAGCAGCTTGGGGGACAGGGGTTACGAGCAGTACTTC. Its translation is CASSLGDRGYEQYF.

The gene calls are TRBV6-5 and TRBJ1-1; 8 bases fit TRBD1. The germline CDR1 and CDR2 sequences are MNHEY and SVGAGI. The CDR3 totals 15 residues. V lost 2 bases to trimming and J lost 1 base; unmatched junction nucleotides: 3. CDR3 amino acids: CASSYSDRGNTEAFF. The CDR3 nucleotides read TGTGCCAGCAGTTACAGCGACAGGGGGAACACTGAAGCTTTCTTT.

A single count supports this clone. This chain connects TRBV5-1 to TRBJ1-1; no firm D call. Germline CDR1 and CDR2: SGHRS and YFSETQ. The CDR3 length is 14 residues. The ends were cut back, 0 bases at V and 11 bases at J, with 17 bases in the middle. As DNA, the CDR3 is TGCGCCAGCAGCTTGGGGGGAGGCGAAAAGAGGGCTTTCTTT. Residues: CASSLGGGEKRAFF.

The CDR3 nucleotides read TGTGCCAGCTCACCACCCCTCTACAATGAGCAGTTCTTC. As protein: CASSPPLYNEQFF. The chain has TRBV18 and TRBJ2-1, with no clear D. V was trimmed by 0 bases and J by 3 bases, leaving 3 bases between them. Germline loops: CDR1 KGHSH, CDR2 LQKENI. The length of the CDR3 is 13 residues.

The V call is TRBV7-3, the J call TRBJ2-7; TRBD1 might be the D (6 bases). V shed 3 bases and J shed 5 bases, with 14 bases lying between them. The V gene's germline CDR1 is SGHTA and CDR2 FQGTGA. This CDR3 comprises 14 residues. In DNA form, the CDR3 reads TGTGCCAGCAGCTTGGACAGAGGGTCGGACGAGCAGTACTTC. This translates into CASSLDRGSDEQYF. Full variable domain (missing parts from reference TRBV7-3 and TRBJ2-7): GAGVSQTPSNKVTEKGKYVELRCDPISGHTALYWYRQSLGQGPEFLIYFQGTGAADDSGLPNDRFFAVRPEGSVSTLKIQRTERGDSAVYLCASSLDRGSDEQYFGPGTRLTVT.

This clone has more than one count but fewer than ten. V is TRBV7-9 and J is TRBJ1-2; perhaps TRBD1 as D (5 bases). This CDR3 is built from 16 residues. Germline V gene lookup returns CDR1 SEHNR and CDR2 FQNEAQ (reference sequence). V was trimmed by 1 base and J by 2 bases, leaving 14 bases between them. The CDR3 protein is CASSLGGASVNYGYTF. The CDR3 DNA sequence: TGTGCCAGCAGCTTAGGTGGGGCCTCAGTAAACTATGGCTACACCTTC. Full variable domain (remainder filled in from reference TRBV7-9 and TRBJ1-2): DTGVSQNPRHKITKRGQNVTFRCDPISEHNRLYWYRQTLGQGPEFLTYFQNEAQLEKSRLLSDRFSAERPKGSFSTLEIQRTEQGDSAMYLCASSLGGASVNYGYTFGSGTRLTVV.

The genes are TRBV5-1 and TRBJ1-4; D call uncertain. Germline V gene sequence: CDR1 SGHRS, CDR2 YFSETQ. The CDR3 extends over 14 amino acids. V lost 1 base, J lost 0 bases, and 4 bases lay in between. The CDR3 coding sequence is TGCGCCAGCAGCTTGTCCTCAACTAATGAAAAACTGTTTTTT. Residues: CASSLSSTNEKLFF.

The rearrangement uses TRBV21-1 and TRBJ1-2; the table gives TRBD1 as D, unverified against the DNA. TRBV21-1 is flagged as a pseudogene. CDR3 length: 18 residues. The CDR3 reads CASSQKTYTGTGGDGYTF. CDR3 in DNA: TGTGCCAGCAGCCAAAAGACCTACACCGGGACAGGAGGCGATGGCTACACCTTC.

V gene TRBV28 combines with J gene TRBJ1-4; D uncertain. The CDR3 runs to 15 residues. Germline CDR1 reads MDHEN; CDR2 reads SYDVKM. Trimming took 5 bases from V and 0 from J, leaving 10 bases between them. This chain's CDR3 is CASSLPGATNEKLFF. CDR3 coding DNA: TGTGCCAGCAGTCTCCCGGGAGCAACTAATGAAAAACTGTTTTTT.

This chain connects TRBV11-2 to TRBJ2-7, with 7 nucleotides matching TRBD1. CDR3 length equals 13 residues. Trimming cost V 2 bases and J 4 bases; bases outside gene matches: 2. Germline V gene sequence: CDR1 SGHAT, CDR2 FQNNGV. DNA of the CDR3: TGTGCCAGCAGCTTACTACAGGGGTACGAGCAGTACTTC. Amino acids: CASSLLQGYEQYF.

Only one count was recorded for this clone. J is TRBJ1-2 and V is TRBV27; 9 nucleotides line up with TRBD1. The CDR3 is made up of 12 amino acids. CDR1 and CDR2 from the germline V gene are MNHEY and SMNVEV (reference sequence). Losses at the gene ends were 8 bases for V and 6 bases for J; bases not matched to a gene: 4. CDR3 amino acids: CASGTGYHGYTF. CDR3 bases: TGTGCCAGCGGGACAGGGTACCATGGCTACACCTTC.

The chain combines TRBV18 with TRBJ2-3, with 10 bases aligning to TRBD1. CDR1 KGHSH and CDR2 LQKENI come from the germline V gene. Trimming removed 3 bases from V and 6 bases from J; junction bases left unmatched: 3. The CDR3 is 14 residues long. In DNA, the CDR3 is TGTGCCAGCTCACCGTTGGACAGGGGGGATACGCAGTATTTT. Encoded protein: CASSPLDRGDTQYF.

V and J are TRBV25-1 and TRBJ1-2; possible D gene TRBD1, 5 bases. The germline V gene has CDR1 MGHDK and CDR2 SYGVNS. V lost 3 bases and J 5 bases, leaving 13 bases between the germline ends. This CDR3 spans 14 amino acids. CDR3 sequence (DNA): TGTGCCAGCAGTGAGGGCAGGGTTACGTATGGCTACACCTTC. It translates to CASSEGRVTYGYTF.